In its sample, the clone carrying this T cell receptor (beta chain) was seen a few times. What it binds is not known. One entry per CDR3 protein results from TCRdb running MiXCR on the RT-PCR reads. The sample has 290,000 or so distinct CDR3 sequences; approximately 21% are singletons. Germline loops: CDR1 MDHEN, CDR2 SYDVKM. This CDR3 is built from 19 residues. With V trimmed by 7 bases and J by 5 bases, 22 bases remained unmatched. This sample was taken from a study of response to subunit inactivated influenza vaccine. Study-level findings and limits: The authors proposed limited new T cell recruitment per seasonal influenza vaccination.

This specimen consisted of PBMCs from blood, obtained about 20 months after vaccination. The chain combines TRBV28 with TRBJ2-3, with 9 bases fitting TRBD1. The receptor was isolated from a man between 45 and 75 years old who received an inactivated influenza vaccine. CDR3 DNA sequence: TGTGCCAGCACCAAATGGGGCTCCTCCGGGACAGGGATTTTAGATACGCAGTATTTT. The encoded protein is CASTKWGSSGTGILDTQYF.